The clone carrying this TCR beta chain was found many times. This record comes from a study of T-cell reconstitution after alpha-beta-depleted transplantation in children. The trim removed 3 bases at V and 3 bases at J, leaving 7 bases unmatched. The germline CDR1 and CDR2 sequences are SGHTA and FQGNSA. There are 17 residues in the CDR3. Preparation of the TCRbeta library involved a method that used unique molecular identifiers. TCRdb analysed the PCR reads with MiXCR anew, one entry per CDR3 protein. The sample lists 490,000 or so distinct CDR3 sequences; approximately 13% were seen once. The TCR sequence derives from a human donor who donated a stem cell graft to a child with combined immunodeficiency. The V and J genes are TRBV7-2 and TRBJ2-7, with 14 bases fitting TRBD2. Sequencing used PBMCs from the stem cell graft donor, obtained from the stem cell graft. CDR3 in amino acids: CASSLFKGLAGDYEQYF. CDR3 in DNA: TGTGCCAGCAGCTTGTTTAAGGGACTAGCGGGAGACTACGAGCAGTACTTC.